One sample yielded the 16 T cell receptor beta chains listed below, sequenced in a study of cytomegalovirus exposure and HLA in healthy donors. With 60 Vbeta and 13 Jbeta primers, the PCR was carried out. Only in-frame clones appear in the TCRdb table, and some are missing; sequencing was by immunoSEQ multiplex PCR. The data contain some 99,000 clones, 77% of them seen just once; the ten biggest clones take up about 8.3%. What was sequenced was PBMCs. Every receptor here comes from a female donor in good health and CMV-seronegative.

DNA for the CDR3: TGTGCCAGCAGCTTAGGACTAGCGGGAGTGGCGGACAATGAGCAGTTCTTC. Translation gives CASSLGLAGVADNEQFF. This chain uses TRBV11-2 with TRBJ2-1; 12 bases align to TRBD2. V shed 1 base, J shed 5 bases, and the junction held 6 bases outside the gene matches. Looked up from germline, CDR1 is SGHAT and CDR2 is FQNNGV. The CDR3 has 17 residues.

This rearrangement joins TRBV7-9 to TRBJ2-5; 9 nucleotides agree with TRBD1. This CDR3 region has 14 residues. Germline CDR1 and CDR2: SEHNR and FQNEAQ (reference sequence). With 4 bases clipped from V and 1 base from J, the junction kept 1 base outside the gene matches. CDR3 loop: CASSSTGGQETQYF. CDR3 sequence (DNA): TGTGCCAGCAGCTCGACAGGGGGCCAAGAGACCCAGTACTTC.

The genes are TRBV7-2 and TRBJ1-1; 9 nucleotides match TRBD1. Germline V gene data show CDR1 as SGHTA and CDR2 as FQGNSA. J gave up 5 bases and V 5 bases, and 6 bases lay outside the gene matches. CDR3 length: 14 amino acids. DNA of the CDR3: TGTGCCAGCAGCCCGGACAGGGGCAGAACTGAAGCTTTCTTT. It translates to CASSPDRGRTEAFF.

CDR3 bases: TGTGCCAGCAGCGACACTGCCTCCAAAAACATTCAGTACTTC. Protein sequence: CASSDTASKNIQYF. The chain joins TRBV6-5 to TRBJ2-4; no reliable D call. V dropped 6 bases and J dropped 2 bases, with 11 bases sitting between them. The CDR3 totals 14 residues. Germline lookup yields CDR1 MNHEY and CDR2 SVGAGI.

The chain carries TRBV6-6 and TRBJ1-5, with 7 bases identical to TRBD1. Looked up from germline, CDR1 is MNHNY and CDR2 is SVGAGI (reference sequence). V was clipped by 4 bases and J by 0 bases; unmatched bases: 3. The CDR3 spans 15 residues. The CDR3 coding sequence is TGTGCCAGCAGTTTTACAGGGGTTAGCAATCAGCCCCAGCATTTT. Translating gives CASSFTGVSNQPQHF.

This clone was found a few times. The rearrangement uses TRBV28 and TRBJ1-5; D is possibly TRBD1 (6 bases). V was cut by 5 bases and J by 1 base, with 12 bases left in between. The length of the CDR3 is 15 residues. Per the germline V gene, CDR1 is MDHEN and CDR2 is SYDVKM. The CDR3: CASSPGVASNQPQHF. CDR3 bases: TGTGCCAGCAGTCCAGGGGTGGCAAGCAATCAGCCCCAGCATTTT. Full variable domain (outside the CDR3, taken from reference TRBV28 and TRBJ1-5): DVKVTQSSRYLVKRTGEKVFLECVQDMDHENMFWYRQDPGLGLRLIYFSYDVKMKEKGDIPEGYSVSREKKERFSLILESASTNQTSMYLCASSPGVASNQPQHFGDGTRLSIL.

The chain joins TRBV9 to TRBJ2-1; D is undetermined. This CDR3 spans 16 amino acids. The V gene lost 4 bases and the J gene lost 0 bases, with 14 bases spanning the gap. Germline CDR1 is SGDLS and CDR2 is YYNGEE. CDR3 bases: TGTGCCAGCAGCCCAACCCTTGTAGTCTCCTACAATGAGCAGTTCTTC. It specifies CASSPTLVVSYNEQFF.

J is TRBJ2-1 and V is TRBV7-3; 7 nucleotides agree with TRBD2. Trimming took 1 base from V and 5 from J; bases not matched to a gene: 5. The CDR3 contains 15 residues. Germline lookup yields CDR1 SGHTA and CDR2 FQGTGA. The CDR3 reads CASSLSASGHNEQFF. The CDR3 bases are TGTGCCAGCAGCTTAAGTGCTAGCGGACACAATGAGCAGTTCTTC.

V gene TRBV2 combines with J gene TRBJ2-7; 9 bases are a match to TRBD1. With V trimmed by 7 bases and J by 6 bases, 13 bases remained unmatched. This CDR3 has 15 amino acids. Germline loops: CDR1 SNHLY, CDR2 FYNNEI. CDR3 amino acids: CASTKEGTGISEQYF. The CDR3 nucleotides read TGTGCCAGCACCAAAGAGGGGACAGGGATCTCCGAGCAGTACTTC.

This chain connects TRBV30 to TRBJ1-5; D is perhaps TRBD1 (6 bases). The CDR3 sequence is 16 residues long. Germline CDR1 and CDR2: GTSNPN and SVGIG (reference sequence). Deletions cut 0 bases from V and 9 bases from J, with 21 bases between. CDR3 region: CAWSVRGGQGTRPQHF. The CDR3 DNA follows: TGTGCCTGGAGTGTACGGGGAGGGCAGGGGACGAGGCCCCAGCATTTT.

The CDR3 loop reads CSVDRGLGYTF. CDR3 sequence (DNA): TGCAGCGTTGACAGGGGGCTTGGCTACACCTTC. The rearrangement links TRBV29-1 to TRBJ1-2; 8 nucleotides match TRBD1. This CDR3 has 11 residues. Germline V gene data show CDR1 as SQVTM and CDR2 as ANQGSEA. V gave up 3 bases and J gave up 7 bases; unmatched junction bases: 1.

The rearrangement uses TRBV5-1 and TRBJ2-3; 16 nucleotides match TRBD2. The CDR3 has 19 residues. Unmatched junction bases numbered 10, after V lost 4 bases and J lost 2 bases. Germline CDR1 SGHRS, CDR2 YFSETQ. CDR3 in DNA: TGCGCCAGCAGCGTCGGGGCAGGGACTAGCGGGAGGGCCACAGATACGCAGTATTTT. Amino acids: CASSVGAGTSGRATDTQYF. The full variable domain, its missing parts supplied by reference TRBV5-1 and TRBJ2-3, is KAGVTQTPRYLIKTRGQQVTLSCSPISGHRSVSWYQQTPGQGLQFLFEYFSETQRNKGNFPGRFSGRQFSNSRSEMNVSTLELGDSALYLCASSVGAGTSGRATDTQYFGPGTRLTVL.

This clone was detected once. This rearrangement joins TRBV6-5 to TRBJ2-1; D call uncertain. Germline values: CDR1 MNHEY, CDR2 SVGAGI. The CDR3 consists of 14 residues. V was cut by 4 bases and J by 3 bases, with 10 bases left in between. Here the CDR3 DNA reads TGTGCCAGCAGTTCTCCGACTGTCTACAATGAGCAGTTCTTC. This gives the protein CASSSPTVYNEQFF.

The chain couples TRBV28 to TRBJ2-7, with D maybe TRBD1 (6 bases). V was trimmed by 5 bases and J by 2 bases, leaving 10 bases between them. The CDR3 totals 13 residues. The germline V gene encodes CDR1 MDHEN and CDR2 SYDVKM. The CDR3 bases are TGTGCCAGCAGTCTACAGGGCCCCTACGAGCAGTACTTC. This codes for CASSLQGPYEQYF.

In the case of this clone: Different DNA sequences within this sample yield the same CDR3. The V gene is TRBV6-5, the J gene TRBJ2-1; TRBD2 agrees at 11 bases. The V gene's germline CDR1 is MNHEY and CDR2 SVGAGI. With V trimmed by 4 bases and J by 6 bases, 5 bases remained unmatched. The CDR3 loop spans 15 amino acids. As DNA, the CDR3 is TGTGCCAGCAGTTCGCTAGCGGGAGGAGGCAATGAGCAGTTCTTC. Residues: CASSSLAGGGNEQFF.

The chain has TRBV29-1 and TRBJ1-3; D gene uncertain. Per germline, CDR1 SQVTM and CDR2 ANQGSEA. There are 13 residues in the CDR3. V lost 4 bases and J 0 bases, leaving 7 bases between the germline ends. CDR3 loop: CSVGQRSGNTIYF. CDR3 bases: TGCAGCGTTGGCCAGCGCTCTGGAAACACCATATATTTT.